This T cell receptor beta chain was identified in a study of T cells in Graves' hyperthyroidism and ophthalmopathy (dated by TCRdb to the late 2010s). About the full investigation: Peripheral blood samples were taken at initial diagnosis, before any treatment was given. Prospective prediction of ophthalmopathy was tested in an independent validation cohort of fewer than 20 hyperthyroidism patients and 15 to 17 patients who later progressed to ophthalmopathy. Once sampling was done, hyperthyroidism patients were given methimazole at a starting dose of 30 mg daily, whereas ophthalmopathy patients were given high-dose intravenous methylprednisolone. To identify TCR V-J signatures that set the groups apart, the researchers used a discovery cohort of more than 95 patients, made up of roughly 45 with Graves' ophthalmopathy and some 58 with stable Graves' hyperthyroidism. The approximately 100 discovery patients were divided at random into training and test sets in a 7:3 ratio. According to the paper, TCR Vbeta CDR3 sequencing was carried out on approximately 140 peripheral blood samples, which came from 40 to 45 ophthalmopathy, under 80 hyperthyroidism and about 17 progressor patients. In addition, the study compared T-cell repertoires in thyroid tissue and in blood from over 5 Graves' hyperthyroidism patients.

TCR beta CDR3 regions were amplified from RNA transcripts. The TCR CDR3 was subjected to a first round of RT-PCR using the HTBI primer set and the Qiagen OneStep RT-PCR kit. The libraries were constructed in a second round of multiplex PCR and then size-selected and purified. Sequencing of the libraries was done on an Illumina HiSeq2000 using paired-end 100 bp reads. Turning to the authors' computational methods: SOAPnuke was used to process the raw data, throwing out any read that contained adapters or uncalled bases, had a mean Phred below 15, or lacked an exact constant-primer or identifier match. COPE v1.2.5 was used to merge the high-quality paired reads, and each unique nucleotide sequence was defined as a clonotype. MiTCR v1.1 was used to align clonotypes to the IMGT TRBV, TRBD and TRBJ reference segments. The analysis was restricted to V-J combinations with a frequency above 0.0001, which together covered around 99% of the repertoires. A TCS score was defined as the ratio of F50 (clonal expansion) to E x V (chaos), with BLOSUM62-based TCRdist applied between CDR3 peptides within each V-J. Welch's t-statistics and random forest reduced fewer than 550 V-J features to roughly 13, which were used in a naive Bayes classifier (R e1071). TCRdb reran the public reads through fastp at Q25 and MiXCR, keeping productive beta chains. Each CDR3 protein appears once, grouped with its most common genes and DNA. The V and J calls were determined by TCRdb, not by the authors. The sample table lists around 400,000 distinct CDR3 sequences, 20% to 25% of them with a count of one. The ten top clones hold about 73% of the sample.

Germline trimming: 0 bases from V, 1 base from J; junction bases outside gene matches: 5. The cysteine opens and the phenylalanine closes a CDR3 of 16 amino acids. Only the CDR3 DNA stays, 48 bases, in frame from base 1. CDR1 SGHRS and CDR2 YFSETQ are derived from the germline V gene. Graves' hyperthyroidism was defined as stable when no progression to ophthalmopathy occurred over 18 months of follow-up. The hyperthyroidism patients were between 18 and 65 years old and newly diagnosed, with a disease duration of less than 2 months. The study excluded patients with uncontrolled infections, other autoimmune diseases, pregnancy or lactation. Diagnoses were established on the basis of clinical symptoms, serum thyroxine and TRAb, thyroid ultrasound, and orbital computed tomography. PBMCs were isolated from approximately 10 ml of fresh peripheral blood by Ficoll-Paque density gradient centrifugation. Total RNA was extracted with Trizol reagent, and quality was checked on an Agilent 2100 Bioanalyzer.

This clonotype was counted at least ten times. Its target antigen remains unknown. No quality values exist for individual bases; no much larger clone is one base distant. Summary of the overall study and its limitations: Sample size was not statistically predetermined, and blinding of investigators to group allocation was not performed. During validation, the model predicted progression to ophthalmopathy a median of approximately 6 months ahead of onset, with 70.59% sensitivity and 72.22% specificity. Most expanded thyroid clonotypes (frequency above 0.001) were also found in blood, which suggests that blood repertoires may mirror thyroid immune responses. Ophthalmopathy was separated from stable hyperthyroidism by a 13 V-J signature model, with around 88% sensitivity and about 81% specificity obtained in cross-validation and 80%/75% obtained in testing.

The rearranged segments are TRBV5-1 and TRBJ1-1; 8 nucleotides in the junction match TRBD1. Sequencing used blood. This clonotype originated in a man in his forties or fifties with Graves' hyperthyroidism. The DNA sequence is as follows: TGCGCCAGCAGCTTGGGCCAGGGGGCTGGGAACACTGAAGCTTTCTTT. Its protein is CASSLGQGAGNTEAFF.